Following are 25 T cell receptor beta chains from one sample sequenced in a study of a mutant IDH1 vaccine in newly diagnosed glioma. TCRdb's copy holds only in-frame clones and misses some; the assay was immunoSEQ multiplex PCR. The sample shows about 26,000 clones, 70% to 85% of them seen only once. These TCRs' antigens remain unknown. As to time point: week 5, during vaccination. Vaccination used 300 ug of mutant IDH1 20-mer peptide per dose, with topical imiquimod. Sequenced here: PBMCs, sampled from a glioma patient whose treatment included an IDH1 peptide vaccine. The receptor set was obtained from a man between 40 and 49 years old with glioma. Some clones in this sample may be carry-over from other donors' samples.

The V call is TRBV6-1, the J call TRBJ1-1; a possible D gene is TRBD1 (5 bases). The V and J ends lost 0 bases and 4 bases respectively, with 9 bases between them. CDR3 length: 14 amino acids. CDR1 and CDR2 (germline): MNHNS, SASEGT. The CDR3 loop reads CASSEAGGATEAFF. The CDR3 region has the DNA TGTGCCAGCAGTGAAGCAGGAGGGGCCACTGAAGCTTTCTTT.

The table lists this clone with a few counts. The CDR3 nucleotides read TGTGCCAGCAGCACTGGACCGTTGGAGCAGTACTTC. Its protein product is CASSTGPLEQYF. The chain links TRBV5-4 to TRBJ2-7; no definite D call. Germline V gene sequence: CDR1 SGHNT, CDR2 YYREEE (reference sequence). This CDR3 spans 12 amino acids. V lost 4 bases and J 7 bases, leaving 12 bases between the germline ends.

The chain joins TRBV6-1 to TRBJ1-3; D unclear. The length of the CDR3 is 16 residues. Trimming removed 2 bases at V and 0 bases at J, with 11 bases between. Germline CDR1 and CDR2: MNHNS and SASEGT. The CDR3, as DNA: TGTGCCAGCAGTGAATCGTGGGGATCCTCTGGAAACACCATATATTTT. Protein product: CASSESWGSSGNTIYF.

DNA of the CDR3: TGTGCCAGCAGCTCACAGAGGAACACTGAAGCTTTCTTT. This codes for CASSSQRNTEAFF. This sequence joins TRBV4-2 and TRBJ1-1; D is unresolved. Trimming cost V 5 bases and J 1 base, with 8 bases left between them. CDR3 length: 13 amino acids. Germline values: CDR1 LGHNA, CDR2 YNFKEQ.

The chain combines TRBV21-1 with TRBJ1-5. TRBV21-1 is listed as a pseudogene. This CDR3 spans 14 amino acids. The CDR3 loop reads CASSNISRNQPQHF. CDR3 nucleotides: TGTGCCAGCAGCAATATATCAAGAAATCAGCCCCAGCATTTT.

This clone was found a few times. The J gene is TRBJ2-5, the V gene TRBV5-6; TRBD2 aligns across 10 bases. CDR1 is SGHDT, CDR2 YYEEEE, per germline. This CDR3 spans 16 amino acids. Trimming at V came to 5 bases and at J to 5 bases, leaving 12 bases not matched to a gene. The chain's CDR3 is CASRGGLATRWETQYF. The CDR3 DNA reads as TGTGCCAGCAGGGGGGGACTAGCGACACGGTGGGAGACCCAGTACTTC.

V and J are TRBV19 and TRBJ2-7; tentative D call: TRBD2 (5 bases). This CDR3 is built from 14 residues. From germline, CDR1 is LNHDA and CDR2 SQIVND (reference sequence). Trimming pared 1 base from V and 1 base from J, leaving 8 bases between. The CDR3, as DNA: TGTGCCAGTAGTATAGCTGGCGGGTCCTACGAGCAGTACTTC. This codes for CASSIAGGSYEQYF.

The J gene is TRBJ2-5, the V gene TRBV5-1; 8 positions agree with TRBD2. This CDR3 has 16 residues. Trimming cost V 4 bases and J 1 base; bases outside gene matches: 9. Looked up from germline, CDR1 is SGHRS and CDR2 is YFSETQ. Written as DNA, the CDR3 is TGCGCCAGCAGCGGAACTAGCGGAGCCCTCCAAGAGACCCAGTACTTC. It yields the protein CASSGTSGALQETQYF.

The rearrangement uses TRBV7-2 and TRBJ2-5; tentatively, D is TRBD1 (5 bases). Per the germline V gene, CDR1 is SGHTA and CDR2 is FQGNSA. V lost 2 bases, J lost 2 bases, and 12 bases lay in between. The CDR3 is 15 amino acids. Here the CDR3 DNA reads TGTGCCAGCAGCTTACAGGGCACGGAGCAAGAGACCCAGTACTTC. This translates into CASSLQGTEQETQYF. The entire variable domain, with the rest obtained from reference TRBV7-2 and TRBJ2-5, is as follows: GAGVSQSPSNKVTEKGKDVELRCDPISGHTALYWYRQSLGQGLEFLIYFQGNSAPDKSGLPSDRFSAERTGGSVSTLTIQRTQQEDSAVYLCASSLQGTEQETQYFGPGTRLLVL.

The rearrangement uses TRBV7-2 and TRBJ2-1, with 8 bases identical to TRBD1. The V and J ends lost 5 bases and 6 bases, in that order; junction bases with no gene match: 6. Germline values: CDR1 SGHTA, CDR2 FQGNSA. CDR3 length: 14 amino acids. CDR3 in amino acids: CASSAQGAANEQFF. The CDR3 nucleotides read TGTGCCAGCAGCGCCCAGGGGGCGGCCAATGAGCAGTTCTTC.

This sequence joins TRBV9 and TRBJ1-1; D perhaps matches TRBD1 (5 bases). Trimming took 0 bases from V and 3 from J, leaving 12 bases between them. Germline V gene lookup returns CDR1 SGDLS and CDR2 YYNGEE. This CDR3 region has 15 residues. CDR3 bases: TGTGCCAGCAGCGTAGTGAGGGGAGAGGACACTGAAGCTTTCTTT. Amino acid sequence: CASSVVRGEDTEAFF.

The chain links TRBV10-1 to TRBJ2-7, with 12 bases matching TRBD2. Germline V gene data show CDR1 as WNHNN and CDR2 as SYGVQD (reference sequence). This CDR3 has 15 residues. Losses at the gene ends were 6 bases for V and 3 bases for J; bases not matched to a gene: 6. CDR3 nucleotides: TGCGCCAGCAGCCAAACTAGCGGGGGGTTCTACGAGCAGTACTTC. Protein sequence: CASSQTSGGFYEQYF.

V is TRBV5-4 and J is TRBJ1-5; possibly TRBD1 for D (5 bases). The CDR3 is 15 amino acids. In germline, CDR1 is SGHNT, CDR2 YYREEE (reference sequence). Trimming stripped 3 bases from V and 3 bases from J, with 13 bases between. The CDR3, as DNA: TGTGCCAGCAGCTGGGGCGGCGGGAACAATCAGCCCCAGCATTTT. Its translation is CASSWGGGNNQPQHF.

This clone was detected a few times. V is TRBV10-3 and J is TRBJ1-1; 7 nucleotides match TRBD1. V shed 11 bases and J 9 bases; nucleotides not matched to a gene: 12. This CDR3 has 12 residues. Germline CDR1 reads ENHRY; CDR2 reads SYGVKD. CDR3 sequence (DNA): TGTGCCGCTTCCCCCCGGGACAGCCAAGCTTTCTTT. It yields the protein CAASPRDSQAFF.

This sequence joins TRBV9 and TRBJ1-1; 9 nucleotides match TRBD1. The CDR3 loop spans 15 amino acids. V lost 4 bases to trimming and J lost 4 bases; unmatched junction nucleotides: 8. Germline CDR1 is SGDLS and CDR2 is YYNGEE. The CDR3 DNA reads as TGTGCCAGCAGCTTTACCGGGACAGGGTCCACTGAAGCTTTCTTT. Translating gives CASSFTGTGSTEAFF.

This sequence joins TRBV7-2 and TRBJ2-3, with 10 bases aligning to TRBD2. In germline, CDR1 is SGHTA, CDR2 FQGNSA. This CDR3 has 14 amino acids. V dropped 5 bases and J dropped 4; count of bases not matched to a gene: 3. The CDR3 region has the DNA TGTGCCAGCAGCCCCGGGACTAGCGCAGATACGCAGTATTTT. It encodes CASSPGTSADTQYF.

The rearrangement joins TRBV5-4 to TRBJ2-5; no reliable D call. This CDR3 comprises 14 residues. V was shortened by 4 bases and J by 4 bases, with 14 bases between the two germline ends. The germline gives CDR1 SGHNT, CDR2 YYREEE (reference sequence). CDR3 sequence: CASSVDQQLETQYF. The CDR3 DNA follows: TGTGCCAGCAGCGTGGACCAGCAATTAGAGACCCAGTACTTC.

This clone was picked up a small number of times. Relative to the germline gene, one junction end is altered; a read error may explain this. The chain joins TRBV7-7 to TRBJ2-3; maybe TRBD1 (6 bases). Germline V gene sequence: CDR1 SSHAT, CDR2 FNYEAQ (reference sequence). This CDR3 spans 15 amino acids. The CDR3 DNA sequence: TGTGCTAGCAGCTTAGAGAACAGGGGCACAGATACGCAGTATTTT. Translated, it gives CASSLENRGTDTQYF. Complete variable domain (other parts from reference TRBV7-7 and TRBJ2-3): GAGVSQSPRYKVTKRGQDVTLRCDPISSHATLYWYQQALGQGPEFLTYFNYEAQPDKSGLPSDRFSAERPEGSISTLTIQRTEQRDSAMYRCASSLENRGTDTQYFGPGTRLTVL.

V is TRBV7-8 and J is TRBJ2-6, with D possibly TRBD1 on 6 matching bases. There are 15 residues in the CDR3. V was clipped by 0 bases and J by 3 bases, with 6 bases between them. Germline lookup yields CDR1 SGHVS and CDR2 FQNEAQ. CDR3 bases: TGTGCCAGCAGCTTAGCAGGGGGTGGGGCCAACGTCCTGACTTTC. It translates to CASSLAGGGANVLTF.

This clone showed up just a few times. This chain joins TRBV19 and TRBJ1-5, with D tentatively TRBD1 (5 bases). V dropped 1 base and J dropped 7 bases, with 8 bases sitting between them. Germline loops: CDR1 LNHDA, CDR2 SQIVND (reference sequence). CDR3 size: 13 residues. The CDR3, as DNA: TGTGCCAGTAGTATAGGCGACAGACAGCCCCAGCATTTT. Encoded protein: CASSIGDRQPQHF.

The chain links TRBV9 to TRBJ2-7; 7 positions agree with TRBD1. CDR3 length equals 16 residues. With V trimmed by 0 bases and J by 0 bases, 6 bases remained unmatched. From germline, CDR1 is SGDLS and CDR2 YYNGEE. CDR3 residues: CASSVAQGVNSYEQYF. The CDR3 DNA sequence: TGTGCCAGCAGCGTAGCTCAGGGGGTGAACTCCTACGAGCAGTACTTC.

This chain uses TRBV7-3 with TRBJ2-7; weak D call: TRBD1 (6 bases). The V end was cut by 3 bases, the J end by 6 bases, with 12 bases between. The CDR3 is 13 amino acids. Germline-derived CDR1 and CDR2 are SGHTA and FQGTGA. The CDR3 DNA follows: TGTGCCAGCAGCTTTAACAGGGACGGCGAGCAGTACTTC. Amino acid sequence: CASSFNRDGEQYF. The complete variable domain, with remaining parts taken from reference TRBV7-3 and TRBJ2-7, reads GAGVSQTPSNKVTEKGKYVELRCDPISGHTALYWYRQSLGQGPEFLIYFQGTGAADDSGLPNDRFFAVRPEGSVSTLKIQRTERGDSAVYLCASSFNRDGEQYFGPGTRLTVT.

The J gene is TRBJ2-7, the V gene TRBV6-5, with D perhaps TRBD1 or TRBD2 (5 bases each). V was trimmed by 0 bases and J by 4 bases, leaving 13 bases between them. Germline loops: CDR1 MNHEY, CDR2 SVGAGI. This CDR3 is 15 amino acids long. The CDR3 spells CASSYSPGPGYEQYF. In nucleotides, the CDR3 is TGTGCCAGCAGTTACTCGCCGGGACCTGGGTACGAGCAGTACTTC.

This chain uses TRBV5-1 with TRBJ2-4, with 11 bases fitting TRBD2. CDR1 SGHRS and CDR2 YFSETQ come from the germline V gene. CDR3 length: 19 amino acids. V shed 2 bases, J shed 0 bases, and the junction held 10 bases outside the gene matches. CDR3 region: CASSFAPSGGPLAKNIQYF. The CDR3 nucleotides read TGCGCCAGCAGCTTTGCCCCTAGCGGGGGGCCCCTAGCCAAAAACATTCAGTACTTC.

The chain has TRBV18 and TRBJ2-1; 7 bases fit TRBD2. After removal of 3 bases from V and 7 bases from J, the junction contained 9 bases not matched to a gene. CDR3 length equals 15 residues. Germline CDR1 KGHSH, CDR2 LQKENI. CDR3 amino acids: CASSPTRQGGNEQFF. CDR3 coding DNA: TGTGCCAGCTCACCGACTCGGCAGGGAGGGAATGAGCAGTTCTTC.